This T cell receptor beta chain was identified during a study of cytomegalovirus exposure and HLA in healthy donors. General study findings and limits: An analysis done earlier found most TCR beta V segments productive about 87% or about 30% of the time.

Worth noting for this clone: Its antigen is undetermined.

The CDR3 runs to 17 residues. V was pared by 7 bases and J by 0 bases, with 8 bases of the junction left unmatched. Germline values: CDR1 SQVTM, CDR2 ANQGSEA. It was with 60 Vbeta and 13 Jbeta primers that the PCR ran. The assay was immunoSEQ multiplex PCR, and TCRdb's table has in-frame clones only and misses some. The top ten clones hold 3.5% to 4% of a sample with 150,000 to 200,000 clones, approximately 81% of them seen once. V usage is TRBV29-1 and J usage is TRBJ2-3; TRBD2 matches at 15 bases. Specimen: PBMCs. The TCR sequence derives from a man aged 45-60 years in good health and CMV-seronegative. The chain's CDR3 is CSASGLAGGTSTDTQYF. For the CDR3, the DNA is TGCAGCGCCTCGGGACTAGCGGGGGGAACTAGCACAGATACGCAGTATTTT.